A selection of T cell receptor beta chains follows, all from one sample in a study of blood T cell repertoires in COVID-19. Repertoires were generated with immunoSEQ multiplex PCR, while TCRdb's copy carries only in-frame clones and drops some. The sample contains nearly 400,000 clones, roughly 91% of which appear only once. The sample comprised PBMCs or T cells enriched from blood (not recorded which). The receptors here all came from a woman aged 25 to 39 who had recovered from COVID-19. Each CDR3 is given with its conserved first and last residue. The D gene is left open where the match is weak. Size is omitted from some rows. Given values are once, few, many or a class for expanded clones.

D gene,J gene,V gene,clone size,CDR3 DNA,CDR3 protein
NA,TRBJ1-1,TRBV2,NA,TGTGCCAGCAGTCTACAGGGCTTAACTGAAGCTTTCTTT,CASSLQGLTEAFF
TRBD2,TRBJ2-7,TRBV24-1,NA,TGCGCCACCCAAGATGGCGGGAGTGAGCAGTACTTC,CATQDGGSEQYF
TRBD1,TRBJ1-5,TRBV27,NA,TGTGCCAGCCGAGGACAGGGCCTGCAGCCCCAGCATTTT,CASRGQGLQPQHF
NA,TRBJ1-1,TRBV5-1,NA,TGCGCCAGCAGCTTGGCCCGGGACACTGAAGCTTTCTTT,CASSLARDTEAFF
TRBD1,TRBJ2-3,TRBV6-5,NA,TGTGCCAGCAGCGGACAGGGGGCCAGAGCAGATACGCAGTATTTT,CASSGQGARADTQYF
NA,TRBJ1-2,TRBV19,NA,TGTGCCAGTAGTATAGGGCCCTCGGGGAGCTATGGCTACACCTTC,CASSIGPSGSYGYTF
NA,TRBJ1-2,TRBV4-2,NA,TGTGCCAGCAGCCAAGTAGCCATCGGATTTGGCTACACCTTC,CASSQVAIGFGYTF
TRBD2,TRBJ2-7,TRBV2,NA,TGTGCCAGCACAAGAGCGGGGCGGTACGAGCAGTACTTC,CASTRAGRYEQYF
TRBD1,TRBJ1-5,TRBV4-1,NA,TGCGCCAGCAGCCGCCGACTCAGGGGGATCCAAGGCAGTCAGCCCCAGCATTTT,CASSRRLRGIQGSQPQHF
NA,TRBJ1-2,TRBV20-1,NA,TGCAGTGTTATAACGGGAGGGAGCTACACCTTC,CSVITGGSYTF
TRBD1,TRBJ1-5,TRBV6-2/TRBV6-3,NA,TGTGCCAGCAGCCAACGTTTACAGGGGGGTCAGCCCCAGCATTTT,CASSQRLQGGQPQHF
NA,TRBJ1-5,TRBV27,NA,TGTGCCAGCGGGGCGAATCAGCCCCAGCATTTT,CASGANQPQHF
TRBD2,TRBJ2-7,TRBV2,NA,TGTGCCAGCAGTGTACGGCGGGAGGGGTCCAGCGAGCAGTACTTC,CASSVRREGSSEQYF
NA,TRBJ2-5,TRBV11-2,NA,TGTGCCAGCAGCCCCAGGAACCAAGAGACCCAGTACTTC,CASSPRNQETQYF
TRBD2,TRBJ2-7,TRBV9,NA,TGTGCCAGCAGCTCGGGGACTAGCGGCGAGCAGTACTTC,CASSSGTSGEQYF
TRBD2,TRBJ2-3,TRBV7-3,NA,TGTGCCAGCAGCTCACCCCTTCTAGCGGGAGGTACAGATACGCAGTATTTT,CASSSPLLAGGTDTQYF
TRBD1,TRBJ2-3,TRBV7-6,NA,TGTGCCAGCAGCTTAAGCCACGGACAGGCGCCTTTCACAGATACGCAGTATTTT,CASSLSHGQAPFTDTQYF
TRBD2,TRBJ2-5,TRBV29-1,NA,TGCAGCCCTGAGCCAGCGGGGGGGGGAAACCAAGAGACCCAGTACTTC,CSPEPAGGGNQETQYF
NA,TRBJ1-1,TRBV7-3,NA,TGTGCCAGCAGGCTAGGGGGAGGGAGAACTGAAGCTTTCTTT,CASRLGGGRTEAFF
TRBD1,TRBJ1-5,TRBV28,NA,TGTGCCAGTACCGGGACAGCCTACGGAACCCAGCATTTT,CASTGTAYGTQHF
NA,TRBJ2-1,TRBV13,NA,TGTGCCAGCAGAAAGGCGGGGAGAAACAATGAGCAGTTCTTC,CASRKAGRNNEQFF
NA,TRBJ2-1,TRBV6-5,NA,TGTGCCAGCAGGAGGGGAATCAAGGGGGATGAGCAGTTCTTC,CASRRGIKGDEQFF
NA,TRBJ2-3,TRBV10-1,NA,TGCGCCAGCAGTCCCGACAACCTACAACATACGCAGTATTTT,CASSPDNLQHTQYF
NA,TRBJ1-5,TRBV7-9,NA,TGTGCCAGCAGCTTAGTGGCAGGACACACAGGGAACAATCAGCCCCAGCATTTT,CASSLVAGHTGNNQPQHF
TRBD1,TRBJ1-2,TRBV5-1,NA,TGCGCCAGCAGCAAGGGACAGGGCTATGGCTACACCTTC,CASSKGQGYGYTF
NA,TRBJ1-3,TRBV18,NA,TGTGCCAGCTCACAGGACTACTCTGGAAACACCATATATTTT,CASSQDYSGNTIYF
NA,TRBJ2-5,TRBV7-9,NA,TGTGCCAGCAGCTCACCCCCGGACTCACCACCCCTCCCACGGGAGACCCAGTACTTC,CASSSPPDSPPLPRETQYF
TRBD2,TRBJ2-3,TRBV3-1/TRBV3-2,NA,TGTGCCAGCAGCCAGGGACTAGCGGATAGCACAGATACGCAGTATTTT,CASSQGLADSTDTQYF
NA,TRBJ1-1,TRBV9,NA,TGTGCCAGCAGCGTAGTCGGGGGTTCAGCTTTCTTT,CASSVVGGSAFF
TRBD2,TRBJ2-3,TRBV7-9,few,TGTGCCAGCAGCCCTAGCGGGGGGGCAGATACGCAGTATTTT,CASSPSGGADTQYF
TRBD1,TRBJ1-6,TRBV27,NA,TGTGCCAGCAGCCTCAGGGGGAGCTCCTATAATTCACCCCTCCACTTT,CASSLRGSSYNSPLHF
TRBD2,TRBJ2-5,TRBV5-1,NA,TGCGCCAGCAGCTTGGCTAGCGGGAGCGTCCAAGAGACCCAGTACTTC,CASSLASGSVQETQYF
TRBD1,TRBJ1-4,TRBV2,NA,TGTGCCAGCAGGGGGGACAGGGGGCTGGCAACTAATGAAAAACTGTTTTTT,CASRGDRGLATNEKLFF
NA,TRBJ2-3,TRBV7-3,NA,TGTGCCAGCAGCTTACGGGACACAGATACGCAGTATTTT,CASSLRDTDTQYF
TRBD1,TRBJ2-1,TRBV6-6,NA,TGTGCCAGCAGTCGGGACAGCCCTGAGAGCTCCTACAATGAGCAGTTCTTC,CASSRDSPESSYNEQFF
NA,TRBJ1-5,TRBV29-1,NA,TGCAGCGTTGGTTTGGACAAGAATCAGCCCCAGCATTTT,CSVGLDKNQPQHF
NA,TRBJ1-1,TRBV4-3,NA,TGCGCCAGCAGCCAAGATCATTTAGGGGACTGGATCAACACTGAAGCTTTCTTT,CASSQDHLGDWINTEAFF
NA,TRBJ2-1,TRBV5-1,NA,TGCGCCAGCAGCCGGGAGCATGAGCAGTTCTTC,CASSREHEQFF
NA,TRBJ1-6,TRBV30,NA,TGTGCCTGGAACCAGGGTTCACCCCTCCACTTT,CAWNQGSPLHF
NA,TRBJ2-1,TRBV4-1,NA,TGCGCCAGCAGCCAAGGAGGGGGGGGTCGCTCCTACAATGAGCAGTTCTTC,CASSQGGGGRSYNEQFF
TRBD1,TRBJ1-6,TRBV19,NA,TGTGCCAGTAGTACATTTTTGACAGGGGGCAACTATAATTCACCCCTCCACTTT,CASSTFLTGGNYNSPLHF
NA,TRBJ1-1,TRBV11-2,once,TGTGCCAGCAGCCAAGGACAGTCGGGCACTGAAGCTTTCTTT,CASSQGQSGTEAFF
TRBD1,TRBJ1-4,TRBV5-4,NA,TGTGCCAGCAGCTTACAACAGGGGACTAATGAAAAACTGTTTTTT,CASSLQQGTNEKLFF
NA,TRBJ2-5,TRBV28,NA,TGTGCCAGCAGAGCAGGACAAGAGACCCAGTACTTC,CASRAGQETQYF
NA,TRBJ2-1,TRBV18,NA,TGTGCCAGCTCACCACAGCGGGCCACCAACAATGAGCAGTTCTTC,CASSPQRATNNEQFF
NA,TRBJ1-5,TRBV4-2,NA,TGTGCCAGCAGCCAAGGGAGTCAGCCCCAGCATTTT,CASSQGSQPQHF
TRBD1,TRBJ1-2,TRBV7-6,NA,TGTGCCAGCAGCTTAGTAGGGACAGGGGGCAATGGCTACACCTTC,CASSLVGTGGNGYTF
NA,TRBJ2-1,TRBV5-1,NA,TGCGCCAGCAGCTTGCGTGGGAGCGTTCAGAACAATGAGCAGTTCTTC,CASSLRGSVQNNEQFF
NA,TRBJ2-1,TRBV5-1,NA,TGCGCCAGCGAACCCGACTGGGGGGATGAGCAGTTCTTC,CASEPDWGDEQFF
TRBD1,TRBJ1-6,TRBV6-5,NA,TGTGCCAGCAGTTCACCGACAGGGAAGGTATCCTCACCCCTCCACTTT,CASSSPTGKVSSPLHF
NA,TRBJ1-4,TRBV25-1,few,TGTGCCAGCAGTGGAGCCGGGTCCTATATTGAAAAACTGTTTTTT,CASSGAGSYIEKLFF
NA,TRBJ1-3,TRBV18,once,TGTGCCAGCTCACCACTGGAGAGCTCTGGAAACACCATATATTTT,CASSPLESSGNTIYF
NA,TRBJ1-3,TRBV30,NA,TGTGCCTGGTCCCCTCCTGGAAACACCATATATTTT,CAWSPPGNTIYF